Ten or more counts support the clone carrying this TCR beta chain. Its specificity is unknown. TCRdb re-called the 5' RACE reads with MiXCR, one entry per CDR3 protein. This repertoire shows 120,000 or so distinct CDR3 sequences, more than 2.5% found once; its top ten account for 1% to 1.5%. The record originates from a study of neurological immune-mediated disorders. Study outcomes and limitations: Clinical features showed no association with the multiple sclerosis repertoire cluster, and MRI features showed none either. The greatest TCR clonal expansion appeared in HTLV-1-associated myelopathy and the smallest, falling below healthy controls, in multiple sclerosis.

The unsorted libraries were produced from 2 million PBMCs held at -80 C. The CDR3 spans 17 residues. CDR1 and CDR2 from the germline V gene are MGHRA and YSYEKL. V was trimmed by 1 base and J by 3 bases, leaving 16 bases between them. Sequencing was performed on PBMCs. The TCR originated in a woman in her 30s with multiple sclerosis. The chain is built from TRBV4-1 and TRBJ1-5, with D uncertain. CDR3 sequence reads: CASSQGAPGILNQPQHF. CDR3 DNA sequence: TGCGCCAGCAGCCAAGGGGCCCCCGGGATCCTCAATCAGCCCCAGCATTTT.